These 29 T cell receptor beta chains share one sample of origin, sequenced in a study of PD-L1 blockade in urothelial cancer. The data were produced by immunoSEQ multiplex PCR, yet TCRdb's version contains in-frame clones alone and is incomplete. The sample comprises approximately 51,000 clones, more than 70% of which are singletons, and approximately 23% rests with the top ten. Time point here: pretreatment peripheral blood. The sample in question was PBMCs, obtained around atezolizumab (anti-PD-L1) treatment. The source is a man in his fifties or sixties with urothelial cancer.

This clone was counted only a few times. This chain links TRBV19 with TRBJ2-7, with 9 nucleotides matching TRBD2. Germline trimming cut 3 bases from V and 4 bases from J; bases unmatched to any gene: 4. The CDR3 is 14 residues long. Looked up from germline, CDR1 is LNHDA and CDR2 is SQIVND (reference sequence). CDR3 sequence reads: CASSITLAGYEQYF. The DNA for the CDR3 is TGTGCCAGTAGTATTACACTAGCGGGTTACGAGCAGTACTTC.

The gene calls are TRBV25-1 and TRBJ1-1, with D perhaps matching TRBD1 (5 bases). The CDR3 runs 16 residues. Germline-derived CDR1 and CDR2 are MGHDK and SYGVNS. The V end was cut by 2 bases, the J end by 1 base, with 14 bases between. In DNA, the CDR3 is TGTGCCAGCAGTGAACCCGGGGGGACGTGGAACACTGAAGCTTTCTTT. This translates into CASSEPGGTWNTEAFF. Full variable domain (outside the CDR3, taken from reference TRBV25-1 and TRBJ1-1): EADIYQTPRYLVIGTGKKITLECSQTMGHDKMYWYQQDPGMELHLIHYSYGVNSTEKGDLSSESTVSRIRTEHFPLTLESARPSHTSQYLCASSEPGGTWNTEAFFGQGTRLTVV.

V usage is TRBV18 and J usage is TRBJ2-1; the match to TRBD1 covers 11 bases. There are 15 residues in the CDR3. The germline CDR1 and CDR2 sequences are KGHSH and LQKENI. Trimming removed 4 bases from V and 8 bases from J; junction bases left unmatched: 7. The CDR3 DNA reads TGTGCCAGCTCACAGGGGGACAGGGGGACGGATGAGCAGTTCTTC. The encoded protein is CASSQGDRGTDEQFF.

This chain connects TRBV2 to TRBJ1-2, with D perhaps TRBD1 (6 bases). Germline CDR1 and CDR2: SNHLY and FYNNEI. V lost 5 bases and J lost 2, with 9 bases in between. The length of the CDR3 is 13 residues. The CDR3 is CASSPDSNYGYTF. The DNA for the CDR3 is TGTGCCAGCAGTCCGGACAGCAACTATGGCTACACCTTC.

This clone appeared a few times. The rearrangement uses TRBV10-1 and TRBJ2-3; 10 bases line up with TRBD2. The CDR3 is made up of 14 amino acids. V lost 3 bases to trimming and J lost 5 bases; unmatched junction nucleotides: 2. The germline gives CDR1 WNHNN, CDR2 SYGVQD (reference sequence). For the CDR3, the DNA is TGCGCCAGCAGTGAAGCTAGCGGGAGAGATACGCAGTATTTT. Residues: CASSEASGRDTQYF.

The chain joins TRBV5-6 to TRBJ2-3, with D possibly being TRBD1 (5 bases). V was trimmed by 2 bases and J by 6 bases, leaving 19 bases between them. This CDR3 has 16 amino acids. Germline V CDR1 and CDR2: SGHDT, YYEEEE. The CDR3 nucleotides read TGTGCCAGCAGCTTCGACCAGGGTGTAATTACCGATACGCAGTATTTT. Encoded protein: CASSFDQGVITDTQYF. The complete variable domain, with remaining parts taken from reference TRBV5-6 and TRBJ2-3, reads DAGVTQSPTHLIKTRGQQVTLRCSPKSGHDTVSWYQQALGQGPQFIFQYYEEEERQRGNFPDRFSGHQFPNYSSELNVNALLLGDSALYLCASSFDQGVITDTQYFGPGTRLTVL.

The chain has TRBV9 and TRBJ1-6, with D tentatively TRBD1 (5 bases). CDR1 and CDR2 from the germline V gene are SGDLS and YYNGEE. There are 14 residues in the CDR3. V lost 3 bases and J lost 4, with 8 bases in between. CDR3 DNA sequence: TGTGCCAGCAGCGCACAGGTATATAATTCACCCCTCCACTTT. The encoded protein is CASSAQVYNSPLHF. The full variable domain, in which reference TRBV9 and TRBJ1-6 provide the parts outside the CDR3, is DSGVTQTPKHLITATGQRVTLRCSPRSGDLSVYWYQQSLDQGLQFLIQYYNGEERAKGNILERFSAQQFPDLHSELNLSSLELGDSALYFCASSAQVYNSPLHFGNGTRLTVT.

The CDR3 DNA reads TGTGCTAGTGGCCCAGACAGGGGGCTTGGAAACACCATATATTTT. This encodes CASGPDRGLGNTIYF. The V call is TRBV12-5, the J call TRBJ1-3; the match to TRBD1 covers 10 bases. The CDR3 loop spans 15 amino acids. V lost 6 bases to trimming and J lost 3 bases; unmatched junction nucleotides: 5. Germline CDR1 reads LGHNT; CDR2 reads FRNRAP. Combining the CDR3 with reference TRBV12-5 and TRBJ1-3 gives the whole variable domain DARVTQTPRHKVTEMGQEVTMRCQPILGHNTVFWYRQTMMQGLELLAYFRNRAPLDDSGMPKDRFSAEMPDATLATLKIQPSEPRDSAVYFCASGPDRGLGNTIYFGEGSWLTVV.

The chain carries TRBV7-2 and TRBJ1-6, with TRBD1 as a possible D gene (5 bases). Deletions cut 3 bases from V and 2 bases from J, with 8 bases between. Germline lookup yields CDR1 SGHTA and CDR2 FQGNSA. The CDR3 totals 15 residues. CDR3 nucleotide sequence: TGTGCCAGCAGCTTTAGGGGCACCTATAATTCACCCCTCCACTTT. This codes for CASSFRGTYNSPLHF.

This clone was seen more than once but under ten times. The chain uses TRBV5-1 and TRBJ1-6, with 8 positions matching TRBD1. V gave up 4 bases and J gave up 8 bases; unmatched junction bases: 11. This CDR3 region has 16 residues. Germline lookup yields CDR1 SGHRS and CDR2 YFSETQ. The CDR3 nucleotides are TGCGCCAGCAGCACCCCAGGGGGCAGACGGGATTCACCCCTCCACTTT. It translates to CASSTPGGRRDSPLHF.

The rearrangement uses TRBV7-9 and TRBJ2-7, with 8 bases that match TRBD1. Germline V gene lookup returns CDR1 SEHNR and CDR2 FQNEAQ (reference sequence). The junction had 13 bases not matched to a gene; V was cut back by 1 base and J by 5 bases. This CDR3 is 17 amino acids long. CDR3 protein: CASSLDQGTGGMDEQYF. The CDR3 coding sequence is TGTGCCAGCAGCTTAGACCAGGGAACAGGGGGAATGGACGAGCAGTACTTC.

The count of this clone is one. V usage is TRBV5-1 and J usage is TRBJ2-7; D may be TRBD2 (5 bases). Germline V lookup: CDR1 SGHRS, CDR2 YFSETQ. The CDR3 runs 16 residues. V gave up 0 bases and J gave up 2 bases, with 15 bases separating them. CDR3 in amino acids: CASSLGLAGPPYEQYF. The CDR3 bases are TGCGCCAGCAGCTTGGGGCTAGCTGGTCCCCCCTACGAGCAGTACTTC.

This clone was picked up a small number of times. DNA for the CDR3: TGCAGTGCTAGAGGTGGGAGTGGCTACACCTTC. Its translation: CSARGGSGYTF. This chain connects TRBV20-1 to TRBJ1-2; no reliable D call. This CDR3 region has 11 residues. CDR1 is DFQATT, CDR2 SNEGSKA, per germline (reference sequence). The V end lost 1 base, the J end lost 7 bases, and 7 bases lay between the germline ends.

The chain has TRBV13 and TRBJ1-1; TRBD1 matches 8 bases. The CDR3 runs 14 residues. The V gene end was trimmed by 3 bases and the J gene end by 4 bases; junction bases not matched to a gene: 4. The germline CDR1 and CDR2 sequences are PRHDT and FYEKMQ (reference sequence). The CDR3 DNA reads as TGTGCCAGCAGCTTGGACAGGGACGGCACTGAAGCTTTCTTT. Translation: CASSLDRDGTEAFF.

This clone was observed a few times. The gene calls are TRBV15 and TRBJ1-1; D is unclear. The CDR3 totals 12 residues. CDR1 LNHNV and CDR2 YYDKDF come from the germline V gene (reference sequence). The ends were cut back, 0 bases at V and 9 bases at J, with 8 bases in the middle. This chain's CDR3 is CATSRDRYQAFF. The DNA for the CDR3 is TGTGCCACCAGCAGAGATCGTTATCAAGCTTTCTTT.

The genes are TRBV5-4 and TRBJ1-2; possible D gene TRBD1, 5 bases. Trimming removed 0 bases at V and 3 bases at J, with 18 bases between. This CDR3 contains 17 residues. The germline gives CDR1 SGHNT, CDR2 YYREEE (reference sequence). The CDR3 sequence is CASSLGGARRVDYGYTF. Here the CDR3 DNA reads TGTGCCAGCAGCTTGGGGGGCGCCCGTAGGGTAGACTATGGCTACACCTTC.

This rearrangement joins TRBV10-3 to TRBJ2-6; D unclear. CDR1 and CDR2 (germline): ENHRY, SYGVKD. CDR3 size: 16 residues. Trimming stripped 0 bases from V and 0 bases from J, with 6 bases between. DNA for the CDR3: TGTGCCATCAGTGAGTCGAGTTCCTCTGGGGCCAACGTCCTGACTTTC. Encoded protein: CAISESSSSGANVLTF.

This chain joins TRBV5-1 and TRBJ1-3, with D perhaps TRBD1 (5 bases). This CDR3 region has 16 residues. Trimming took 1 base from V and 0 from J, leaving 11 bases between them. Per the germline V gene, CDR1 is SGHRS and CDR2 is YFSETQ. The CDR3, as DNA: TGCGCCAGCAGCTTGTCCGGGCAGGGCTCTGGAAACACCATATATTTT. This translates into CASSLSGQGSGNTIYF.

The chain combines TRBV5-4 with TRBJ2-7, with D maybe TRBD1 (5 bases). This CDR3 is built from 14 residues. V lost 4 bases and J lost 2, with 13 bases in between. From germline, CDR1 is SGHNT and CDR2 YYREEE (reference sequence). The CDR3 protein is CASSIRQLTYEQYF. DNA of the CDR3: TGTGCCAGCAGCATCCGACAGCTAACCTACGAGCAGTACTTC.

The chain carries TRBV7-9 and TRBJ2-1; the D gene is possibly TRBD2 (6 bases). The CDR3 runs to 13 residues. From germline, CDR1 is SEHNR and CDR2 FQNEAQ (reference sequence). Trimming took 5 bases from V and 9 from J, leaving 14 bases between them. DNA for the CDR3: TGTGCCAGCAGCCCTTGGCCGGGGGTTGAGCAGTTCTTC. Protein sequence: CASSPWPGVEQFF.

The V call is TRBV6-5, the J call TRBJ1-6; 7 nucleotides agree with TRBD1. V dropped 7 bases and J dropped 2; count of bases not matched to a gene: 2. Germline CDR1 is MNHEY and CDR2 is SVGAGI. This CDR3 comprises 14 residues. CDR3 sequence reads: CASTGQAYNSPLHF. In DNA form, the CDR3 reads TGTGCCAGCACCGGACAGGCCTATAATTCACCCCTCCACTTT.

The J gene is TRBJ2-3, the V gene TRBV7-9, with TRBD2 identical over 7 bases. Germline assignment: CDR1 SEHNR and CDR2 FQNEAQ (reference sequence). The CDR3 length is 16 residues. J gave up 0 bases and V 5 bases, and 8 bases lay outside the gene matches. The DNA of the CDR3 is TGTGCCAGCAGCGCCCGACTAGCTCCTAGCACAGATACGCAGTATTTT. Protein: CASSARLAPSTDTQYF.

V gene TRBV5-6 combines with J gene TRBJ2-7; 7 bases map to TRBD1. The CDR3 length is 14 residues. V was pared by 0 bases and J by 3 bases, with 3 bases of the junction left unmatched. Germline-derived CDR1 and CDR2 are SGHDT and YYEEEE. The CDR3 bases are TGTGCCAGCAGCTTGGGACAGGGAAACTACGAGCAGTACTTC. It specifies CASSLGQGNYEQYF. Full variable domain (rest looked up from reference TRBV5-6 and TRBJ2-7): DAGVTQSPTHLIKTRGQQVTLRCSPKSGHDTVSWYQQALGQGPQFIFQYYEEEERQRGNFPDRFSGHQFPNYSSELNVNALLLGDSALYLCASSLGQGNYEQYFGPGTRLTVT.

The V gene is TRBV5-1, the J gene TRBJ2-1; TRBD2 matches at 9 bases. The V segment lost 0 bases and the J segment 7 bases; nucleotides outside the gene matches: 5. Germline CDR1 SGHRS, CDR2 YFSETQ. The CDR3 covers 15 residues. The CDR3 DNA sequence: TGCGCCAGCAGCTTGGCCGGCGGGAGGGTGAATGAGCAGTTCTTC. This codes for CASSLAGGRVNEQFF.

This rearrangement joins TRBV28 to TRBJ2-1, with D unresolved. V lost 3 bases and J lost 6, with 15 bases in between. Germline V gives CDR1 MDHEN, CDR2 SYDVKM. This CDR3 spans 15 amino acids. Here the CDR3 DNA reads TGTGCCAGCAGTTTGAGGCTAGACCAACGCAATGAGCAGTTCTTC. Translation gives CASSLRLDQRNEQFF.

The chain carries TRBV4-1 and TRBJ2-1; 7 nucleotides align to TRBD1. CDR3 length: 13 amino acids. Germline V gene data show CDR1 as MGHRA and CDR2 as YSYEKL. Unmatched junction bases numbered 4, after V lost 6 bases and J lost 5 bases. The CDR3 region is CASSTGDHNEQFF. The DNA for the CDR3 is TGCGCCAGCAGTACAGGGGACCACAATGAGCAGTTCTTC.

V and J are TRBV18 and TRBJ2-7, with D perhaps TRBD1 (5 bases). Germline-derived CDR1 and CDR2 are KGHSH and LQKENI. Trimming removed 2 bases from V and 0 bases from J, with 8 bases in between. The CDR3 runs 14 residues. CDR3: CASSPAGNSYEQYF. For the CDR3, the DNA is TGTGCCAGCTCACCAGCAGGGAACTCCTACGAGCAGTACTTC.

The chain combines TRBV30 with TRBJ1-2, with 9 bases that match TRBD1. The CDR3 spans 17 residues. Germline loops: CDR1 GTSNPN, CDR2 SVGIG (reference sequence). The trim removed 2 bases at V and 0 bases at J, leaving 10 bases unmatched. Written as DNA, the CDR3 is TGTGCCTGGAGTCCCGGGGGACAGGGCCATCCTAACTATGGCTACACCTTC. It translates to CAWSPGGQGHPNYGYTF.

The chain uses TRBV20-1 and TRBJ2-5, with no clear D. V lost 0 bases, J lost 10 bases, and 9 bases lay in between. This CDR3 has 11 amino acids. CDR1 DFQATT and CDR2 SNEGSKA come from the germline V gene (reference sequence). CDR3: CSARDWPDQYF. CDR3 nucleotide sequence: TGCAGTGCTAGAGATTGGCCAGACCAGTACTTC.